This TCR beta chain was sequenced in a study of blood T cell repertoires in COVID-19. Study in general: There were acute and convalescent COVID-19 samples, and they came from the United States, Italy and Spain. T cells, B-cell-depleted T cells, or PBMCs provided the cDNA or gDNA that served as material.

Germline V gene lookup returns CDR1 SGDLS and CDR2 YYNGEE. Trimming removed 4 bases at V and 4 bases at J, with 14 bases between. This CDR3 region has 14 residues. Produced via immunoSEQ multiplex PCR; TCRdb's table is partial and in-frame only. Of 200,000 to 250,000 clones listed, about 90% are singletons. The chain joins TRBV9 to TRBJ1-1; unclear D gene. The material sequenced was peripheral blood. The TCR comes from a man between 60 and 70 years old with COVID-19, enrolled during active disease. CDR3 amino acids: CASSPRGIRTEAFF. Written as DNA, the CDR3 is TGTGCCAGCAGCCCCCGAGGCATCCGCACTGAAGCTTTCTTT.